The clone carrying this TCR beta chain showed up many times. The antigen is undetermined. These data originate in a study of T cell repertoires in cytomegalovirus infection. Findings and caveats of the study: Individuals carrying CMV plus the relevant HLA were identified by cumulative frequency of public TCR beta families.

The germline V gene has CDR1 MNHNS and CDR2 SASEGT. The V segment lost 4 bases and the J segment 9 bases; nucleotides outside the gene matches: 6. The CDR3 is 14 amino acids. TCRdb fed the reads into MiXCR, producing one record per CDR3 protein. The sample contains roughly 920,000 distinct CDR3 sequences, around 31% of which appear only once. The chain carries TRBV6-1 and TRBJ2-1, with 10 bases lining up with TRBD2. The source material was cultured CD8+ T cells from PBMCs, sampled from culture after CMV antigen stimulation. The receptor was derived from a human donor in good health (CMV status not recorded). Some clones in this sample may be carry-over from other donors' samples. The CDR3 bases are TGTGCCAGCAGTGTGCTAGCGGGGGAGGGTGAGCAGTTCTTC. Translated: CASSVLAGEGEQFF.